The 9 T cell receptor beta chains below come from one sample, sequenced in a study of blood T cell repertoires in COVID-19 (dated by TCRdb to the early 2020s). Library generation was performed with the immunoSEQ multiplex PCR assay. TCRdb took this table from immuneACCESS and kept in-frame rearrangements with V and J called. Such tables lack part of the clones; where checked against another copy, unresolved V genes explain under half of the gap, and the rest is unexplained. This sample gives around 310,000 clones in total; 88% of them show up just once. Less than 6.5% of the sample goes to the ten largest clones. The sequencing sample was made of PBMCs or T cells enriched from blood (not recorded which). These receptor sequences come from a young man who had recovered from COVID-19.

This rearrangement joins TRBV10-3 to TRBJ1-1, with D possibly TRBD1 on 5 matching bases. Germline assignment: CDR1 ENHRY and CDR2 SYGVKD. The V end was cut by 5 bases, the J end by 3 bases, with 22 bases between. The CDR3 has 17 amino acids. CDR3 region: CAISQRQTVPGDTEAFF. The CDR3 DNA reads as TGTGCCATCAGTCAGCGCCAGACAGTCCCTGGGGACACTGAAGCTTTCTTT.

The CDR3 DNA reads as TGTGCCAGCAGCGCCGCGGCAGTAGCAGCTAGATACAATGAGCAGTTCTTC. This sequence encodes CASSAAAVAARYNEQFF. The chain couples TRBV9 to TRBJ2-1; D remains unclear. The CDR3 runs to 17 residues. Per germline, CDR1 SGDLS and CDR2 YYNGEE. V was cut by 3 bases and J by 4 bases, with 20 bases left in between. The full variable domain, completed using reference TRBV9 and TRBJ2-1, is DSGVTQTPKHLITATGQRVTLRCSPRSGDLSVYWYQQSLDQGLQFLIQYYNGEERAKGNILERFSAQQFPDLHSELNLSSLELGDSALYFCASSAAAVAARYNEQFFGPGTRLTVL.

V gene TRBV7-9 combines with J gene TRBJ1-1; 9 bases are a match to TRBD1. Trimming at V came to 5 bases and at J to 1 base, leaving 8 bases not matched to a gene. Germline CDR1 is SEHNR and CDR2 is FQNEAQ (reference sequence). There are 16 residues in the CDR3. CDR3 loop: CASSGPPGQGNTEAFF. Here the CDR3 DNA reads TGTGCCAGCAGCGGACCACCGGGACAGGGGAACACTGAAGCTTTCTTT.

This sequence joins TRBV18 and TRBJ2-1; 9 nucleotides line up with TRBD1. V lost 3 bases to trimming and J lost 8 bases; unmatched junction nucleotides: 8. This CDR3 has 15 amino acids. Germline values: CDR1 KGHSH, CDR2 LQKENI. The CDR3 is CASSPTGTGYHEQFF. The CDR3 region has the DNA TGTGCCAGCTCACCTACCGGGACAGGGTACCATGAGCAGTTCTTC.

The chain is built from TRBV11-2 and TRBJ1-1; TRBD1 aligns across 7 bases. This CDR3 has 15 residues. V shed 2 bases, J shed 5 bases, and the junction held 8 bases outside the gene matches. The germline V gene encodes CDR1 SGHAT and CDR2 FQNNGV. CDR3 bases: TGTGCCAGCAGCTTAAACCGACAGGGAGCGACTGAAGCTTTCTTT. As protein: CASSLNRQGATEAFF.

Written as DNA, the CDR3 is TGTGCCAGCAGCCAAGGGAGGGACACTGAAGCTTTCTTT. It is translated as CASSQGRDTEAFF. The chain joins TRBV2 to TRBJ1-1; D is unresolved. There are 13 residues in the CDR3. The V end lost 6 bases, the J end lost 3 bases, and 11 bases lay between the germline ends. The germline V gene encodes CDR1 SNHLY and CDR2 FYNNEI.

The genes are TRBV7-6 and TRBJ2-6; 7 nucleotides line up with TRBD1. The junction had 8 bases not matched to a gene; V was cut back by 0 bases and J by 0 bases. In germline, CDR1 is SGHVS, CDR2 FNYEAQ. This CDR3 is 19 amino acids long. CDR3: CASSLAPGQIPSGANVLTF. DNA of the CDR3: TGTGCCAGCAGCTTAGCGCCGGGACAGATTCCCTCTGGGGCCAACGTCCTGACTTTC. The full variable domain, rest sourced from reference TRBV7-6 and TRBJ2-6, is GAGVSQSPRYKVTKRGQDVALRCDPISGHVSLYWYRQALGQGPEFLTYFNYEAQQDKSGLPNDRFSAERPEGSISTLTIQRTEQRDSAMYRCASSLAPGQIPSGANVLTFGAGSRLTVL.

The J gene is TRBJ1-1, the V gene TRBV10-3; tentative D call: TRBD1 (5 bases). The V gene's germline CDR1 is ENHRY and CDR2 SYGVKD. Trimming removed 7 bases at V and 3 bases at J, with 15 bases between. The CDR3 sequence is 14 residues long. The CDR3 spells CAIMDSGGDTEAFF. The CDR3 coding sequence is TGTGCCATCATGGACTCGGGGGGGGACACTGAAGCTTTCTTT.

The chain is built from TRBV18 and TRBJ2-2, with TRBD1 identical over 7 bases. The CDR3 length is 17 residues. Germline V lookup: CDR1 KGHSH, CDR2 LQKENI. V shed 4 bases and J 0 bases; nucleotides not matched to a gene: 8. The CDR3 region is CASSLKGQSSNTGELFF. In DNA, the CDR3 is TGTGCCAGCTCACTAAAGGGACAGTCGTCGAACACCGGGGAGCTGTTTTTT.